Each of the 14 T cell receptor beta chains below was sequenced from the same sample in a study of CD8 T cells in Susac syndrome. Random hexamers were used to reverse transcribe the RNA input (about 0.5 to 1 ug). TCRdb re-derived calls from the immunoSEQ multiplex PCR reads in MiXCR, one entry per CDR3 protein. This sample carries roughly 200,000 distinct CDR3 sequences, approximately 95% of them seen once, and the ten largest clones take around 0.082%. The sample comprised CD4+ T cells from PBMCs. The receptors come from a human donor with multiple sclerosis.

The chain couples TRBV5-1 to TRBJ2-7, with D hard to call. Trimming pared 0 bases from V and 2 bases from J, leaving 6 bases between. In germline, CDR1 is SGHRS, CDR2 YFSETQ. The CDR3 is 13 amino acids. CDR3 sequence reads: CASSLGRTYEQYF. In DNA, the CDR3 is TGCGCCAGCAGCTTGGGACGGACCTACGAGCAGTACTTC. Looking up the rest from reference TRBV5-1 and TRBJ2-7 gives the full variable domain: KAGVTQTPRYLIKTRGQQVTLSCSPISGHRSVSWYQQTPGQGLQFLFEYFSETQRNKGNFPGRFSGRQFSNSRSEMNVSTLELGDSALYLCASSLGRTYEQYFGPGTRLTVT.

The genes are TRBV7-8 and TRBJ2-1, with 9 bases lining up with TRBD2. This CDR3 has 16 amino acids. CDR1 is SGHVS, CDR2 FQNEAQ, per germline. The V gene end was trimmed by 1 base and the J gene end by 6 bases; junction bases not matched to a gene: 7. This chain's CDR3 is CASSLGTAGGLNEQFF. CDR3 nucleotides: TGTGCCAGCAGCTTAGGCACAGCGGGGGGTCTCAATGAGCAGTTCTTC. Full variable domain (rest looked up from reference TRBV7-8 and TRBJ2-1): GAGVSQSPRYKVAKRGQDVALRCDPISGHVSLFWYQQALGQGPEFLTYFQNEAQLDKSGLPSDRFFAERPEGSVSTLKIQRTQQEDSAVYLCASSLGTAGGLNEQFFGPGTRLTVL.

V usage is TRBV6-6 and J usage is TRBJ2-5; no definite D call. The CDR3 runs 13 residues. V shed 4 bases and J shed 4 bases, with 10 bases lying between them. Germline loops: CDR1 MNHNY, CDR2 SVGAGI (reference sequence). The CDR3 sequence: CASSSHVGETQYF. CDR3 sequence (DNA): TGTGCCAGCAGTTCCCATGTGGGAGAGACCCAGTACTTC.

The rearrangement joins TRBV29-1 to TRBJ2-1, with a tentative D call TRBD2 (6 bases). With 3 bases removed from V and 7 bases from J, the gap between germline ends came to 10 bases. The germline V gene has CDR1 SQVTM and CDR2 ANQGSEA. The CDR3 covers 12 residues. In nucleotides, the CDR3 is TGCAGCGTTGAGGGCGGGGAGAATGAGCAGTTCTTC. Amino acids: CSVEGGENEQFF.

The CDR3 DNA reads as TGTGCCAGCGGGGCCCGAACTGAAGCTTTCTTT. It codes for CASGARTEAFF. The chain uses TRBV25-1 and TRBJ1-1, with D possibly being TRBD1 (5 bases). The germline gives CDR1 MGHDK, CDR2 SYGVNS. V lost 8 bases, J lost 5 bases, and 9 bases lay in between. CDR3 length: 11 residues.

This chain connects TRBV6-1 to TRBJ2-5; tentatively, D is TRBD1 (6 bases). The V gene lost 6 bases and the J gene lost 0 bases, with 14 bases spanning the gap. Germline-derived CDR1 and CDR2 are MNHNS and SASEGT. The CDR3 spans 15 residues. The CDR3 loop is CASRGDTGNQETQYF. The CDR3 DNA is TGTGCCAGCAGGGGGGACACTGGGAACCAAGAGACCCAGTACTTC.

The chain carries TRBV2 and TRBJ1-5; 9 bases match TRBD1. This CDR3 region has 15 residues. The trim removed 5 bases at V and 6 bases at J, leaving 8 bases unmatched. Germline-derived CDR1 and CDR2 are SNHLY and FYNNEI. The CDR3 here is CASSSGTGISQPQHF. CDR3 sequence (DNA): TGTGCCAGCAGTTCAGGGACAGGGATTAGTCAGCCCCAGCATTTT.

This chain joins TRBV9 and TRBJ1-1, with D possibly matching TRBD1 (5 bases). The CDR3 totals 14 residues. Germline CDR1 reads SGDLS; CDR2 reads YYNGEE. Trimming stripped 0 bases from V and 4 bases from J, with 10 bases between. CDR3 DNA sequence: TGTGCCAGCAGCGTAGTGGGGGGAGCCACTGAAGCTTTCTTT. Its translation: CASSVVGGATEAFF.

The chain joins TRBV5-1 to TRBJ2-7, with 11 bases that match TRBD2. The CDR3 has 15 amino acids. Germline values: CDR1 SGHRS, CDR2 YFSETQ. Germline trimming cut 4 bases from V and 1 base from J; bases unmatched to any gene: 4. CDR3 nucleotide sequence: TGCGCCAGCAGCGAAACTAGCGGGGGATCCTACGAGCAGTACGTC. Translated: CASSETSGGSYEQYV.

The chain carries TRBV20-1 and TRBJ2-7, with 10 bases fitting TRBD1. Germline V lookup: CDR1 DFQATT, CDR2 SNEGSKA (reference sequence). This CDR3 contains 15 residues. J lost 7 bases, V lost 6 bases, and 15 bases had no gene match. CDR3 in DNA: TGCAGTGCAAAATCCCTGACAGGGGGCTCTCGGGAGCAGTACTTC. This gives the protein CSAKSLTGGSREQYF.

This clonotype is a singleton in its sample. This chain connects TRBV5-4 to TRBJ1-1; no definite D call. This CDR3 is 14 amino acids long. Between the trimmed V and J ends, which lost 0 bases and 1 base, there was a span of 7 bases. Germline V gene lookup returns CDR1 SGHNT and CDR2 YYREEE (reference sequence). DNA of the CDR3: TGTGCCAGCAGCTTGGTGGGCTCGAACACTGAAGCTTTCTTT. It codes for CASSLVGSNTEAFF.

The V call is TRBV30, the J call TRBJ1-5; weak D call: TRBD1 (5 bases). The germline V gene has CDR1 GTSNPN and CDR2 SVGIG (reference sequence). V lost 3 bases and J lost 3, with 12 bases in between. There are 14 residues in the CDR3. CDR3 DNA sequence: TGTGCCTGGAGCGCAGGGAGGACCAATCAGCCCCAGCATTTT. It yields the protein CAWSAGRTNQPQHF.

This rearrangement joins TRBV20-1 to TRBJ2-5; no definite D call. V was clipped by 2 bases and J by 1 base, with 5 bases between them. The germline V gene encodes CDR1 DFQATT and CDR2 SNEGSKA (reference sequence). The CDR3 loop spans 12 amino acids. This CDR3 is CSARRFQETQYF. CDR3 nucleotide sequence: TGCAGTGCTAGAAGGTTCCAAGAGACCCAGTACTTC.

This chain connects TRBV29-1 to TRBJ2-1; D call uncertain. The length of the CDR3 is 13 residues. Trimming stripped 1 base from V and 4 bases from J, with 8 bases between. Germline V gene data show CDR1 as SQVTM and CDR2 as ANQGSEA. This CDR3 reads CSVEVSLYNEQFF. CDR3 coding DNA: TGCAGCGTTGAAGTATCGCTTTACAATGAGCAGTTCTTC.